This T cell receptor beta chain was profiled in a study of blood T cell repertoires in COVID-19. Study context: Samples of COVID-19 (acute and convalescent) were obtained from the United States, Italy and Spain. In each case, the material was cDNA or gDNA derived from T cells, B-cell-depleted T cells, or PBMCs.

Seattle participants joined during active infection and were tracked over time. As handled by the study authors: Estimated nucleated cell counts came from reference gene primer amplification. Profiled with immunoSEQ multiplex PCR; TCRdb holds only in-frame clones, not every one. V, J and clone size are those of that table, while D and trimming were read from the DNA. The repertoire holds roughly 300,000 clones, with approximately 93% as singletons. The sequenced sample was peripheral blood. The receptor comes from a woman aged 25 to 39 with COVID-19, enrolled during active disease.

DNA for the CDR3: TGTGCCAGCACCCCCGGACAGAATCAGCCCCAGCATTTT. Encoded protein: CASTPGQNQPQHF. V and J are TRBV12-3 or TRBV12-4 and TRBJ1-5, with D tentatively TRBD1 (6 bases). This CDR3 contains 13 residues. The V end was cut by 7 bases, the J end by 4 bases, with 11 bases between.